Below are 18 T cell receptor beta chains sequenced from a single sample in a study of cytomegalovirus exposure and HLA in healthy donors. The PCR ran on 60 Vbeta and 13 Jbeta primers. This table comes from immunoSEQ multiplex PCR, and its TCRdb copy is limited to in-frame clones, with some not included. This table holds about 120,000 clones, about 83% found once. Sequenced: PBMCs. Source of these receptors: a man in his thirties or forties in good health and CMV-seronegative.

The chain combines TRBV5-1 with TRBJ1-2, with D hard to call. Trimming stripped 0 bases from V and 4 bases from J, with 7 bases between. Germline V CDR1 and CDR2: SGHRS, YFSETQ. There are 13 residues in the CDR3. For the CDR3, the DNA is TGCGCCAGCAGCTTGGTAGACACCTATGGCTACACCTTC. The encoded protein is CASSLVDTYGYTF.

This clone has only a few counts. The rearrangement uses TRBV7-6 and TRBJ2-3; D ambiguous. This CDR3 contains 12 residues. V was pared by 5 bases and J by 9 bases, with 12 bases between. Germline V gene sequence: CDR1 SGHVS, CDR2 FNYEAQ. The CDR3 DNA reads TGTGCCAGCAGCCCCGGGTCGAGCACGCAGTATTTT. Protein sequence: CASSPGSSTQYF.

The chain has TRBV9 and TRBJ2-3; a weak D match, TRBD2 (5 bases). Germline V gene lookup returns CDR1 SGDLS and CDR2 YYNGEE. The CDR3 contains 12 residues. Trimming removed 4 bases at V and 5 bases at J, with 8 bases between. This chain's CDR3 is CASSFRGDTQYF. The CDR3 region has the DNA TGTGCCAGCAGCTTCCGGGGAGATACGCAGTATTTT.

The CDR3 DNA follows: TGTGCCAGCAGTAAATGGACAGTCTCGAACACCGGGGAGCTGTTTTTT. Protein product: CASSKWTVSNTGELFF. J is TRBJ2-2 and V is TRBV28; a weak D match, TRBD1 (6 bases). The CDR3 length is 16 residues. The germline gives CDR1 MDHEN, CDR2 SYDVKM. Trimming left V 5 bases short and J 0 bases short, with 13 bases between. Supplemented by reference TRBV28 and TRBJ2-2, the full variable domain reads DVKVTQSSRYLVKRTGEKVFLECVQDMDHENMFWYRQDPGLGLRLIYFSYDVKMKEKGDIPEGYSVSREKKERFSLILESASTNQTSMYLCASSKWTVSNTGELFFGEGSRLTVL.

There are a few counts of this clone. The V gene is TRBV5-1, the J gene TRBJ2-5; 10 positions match TRBD1. CDR1 and CDR2 (germline): SGHRS, YFSETQ. J was trimmed by 4 bases and V by 3 bases; bases with no gene match: 3. This CDR3 has 14 amino acids. The CDR3 DNA follows: TGCGCCAGCAGCTCCAGGACAGGGGGAGAGACCCAGTACTTC. This sequence encodes CASSSRTGGETQYF.

J is TRBJ2-5 and V is TRBV11-3; TRBD2 matches at 13 bases. J gave up 1 base and V 5 bases, and 10 bases lay outside the gene matches. The length of the CDR3 is 18 residues. The V gene's germline CDR1 is SGHNT and CDR2 YENEEA. CDR3 nucleotide sequence: TGTGCCAGCAGCGCCGGACTAGCGGGGGCCCGTCCCCAAGAGACCCAGTACTTC. Protein sequence: CASSAGLAGARPQETQYF.

This clone has a single count. The genes are TRBV10-1 and TRBJ1-5, with 7 bases that match TRBD1. CDR1 and CDR2 (germline): WNHNN, SYGVQD (reference sequence). The trim removed 5 bases at V and 0 bases at J, leaving 7 bases unmatched. The CDR3 contains 16 residues. CDR3 sequence (DNA): TGCGCCAGCAGTCCGGGACAGACAGATAGCAATCAGCCCCAGCATTTT. Protein product: CASSPGQTDSNQPQHF.

This clone appeared once. The chain links TRBV18 to TRBJ2-1, with D possibly being TRBD2 (6 bases). Trimming stripped 3 bases from V and 2 bases from J, with 14 bases between. This CDR3 region has 16 residues. Germline V gene sequence: CDR1 KGHSH, CDR2 LQKENI. The CDR3 here is CASSPIGGAAYNEQFF. The DNA of the CDR3 is TGTGCCAGCTCACCGATCGGGGGAGCGGCCTACAATGAGCAGTTCTTC.

This clone was picked up one time. This chain joins TRBV5-3 and TRBJ2-7; possibly TRBD1 for D (6 bases). TRBV5-3 is flagged as an ORF with uncertain function. V lost 4 bases and J 1 base, leaving 24 bases between the germline ends. The CDR3 is 18 amino acids. CDR3 coding DNA: TGTGCCAGAAGCGATTCCTTACCCGGGACAAAGAAATCCTACGAGCAGTACTTC. This translates into CARSDSLPGTKKSYEQYF.

V is TRBV15 and J is TRBJ1-2, with 7 nucleotides matching TRBD1. This CDR3 contains 16 residues. V gave up 1 base and J gave up 2 bases; unmatched junction bases: 7. The germline CDR1 and CDR2 sequences are LNHNV and YYDKDF (reference sequence). The CDR3 region has the DNA TGTGCCACCAGCAGAGGACGGGACAGACCCAACTATGGCTACACCTTC. This codes for CATSRGRDRPNYGYTF.

The chain employs TRBV29-1 and TRBJ2-7; a weak D match, TRBD2 (6 bases). V gave up 5 bases and J gave up 3 bases, with 17 bases separating them. This CDR3 contains 14 residues. Looked up from germline, CDR1 is SQVTM and CDR2 is ANQGSEA. The CDR3 reads CSVLGVEGSYEQYF. In nucleotides, the CDR3 is TGCAGCGTTTTGGGTGTGGAGGGAAGCTACGAGCAGTACTTC.

This chain uses TRBV13 with TRBJ2-7; 10 bases are shared with TRBD2. Germline loops: CDR1 PRHDT, CDR2 FYEKMQ (reference sequence). CDR3 length equals 17 residues. Trimming took 5 bases from V and 1 from J; bases not matched to a gene: 11. CDR3 region: CASSPPRLAGVSYEQYF. The CDR3 DNA sequence: TGTGCCAGCAGCCCCCCCAGGCTAGCGGGAGTGTCCTACGAGCAGTACTTC.

The chain carries TRBV4-1 and TRBJ2-7; 7 nucleotides match TRBD2. The CDR3 contains 17 residues. V lost 1 base to trimming and J lost 3 bases; unmatched junction nucleotides: 12. CDR1 and CDR2 from the germline V gene are MGHRA and YSYEKL. CDR3 sequence (DNA): TGCGCCAGCAGCCAAGTCTATCCTCCTAAGCGGGGCTACGAGCAGTACTTC. It codes for CASSQVYPPKRGYEQYF.

The chain is built from TRBV19 and TRBJ1-5; a possible D gene is TRBD1 (6 bases). Trimming removed 5 bases from V and 1 base from J, with 9 bases in between. Germline V gives CDR1 LNHDA, CDR2 SQIVND (reference sequence). The CDR3 consists of 14 residues. The chain's CDR3 is CASSFGTSNQPQHF. The DNA of the CDR3 is TGTGCCAGTAGTTTCGGGACAAGCAATCAGCCCCAGCATTTT.

This chain uses TRBV4-1 with TRBJ2-7, with D possibly being TRBD1 (5 bases). Trimming took 0 bases from V and 9 from J, leaving 15 bases between them. This CDR3 is built from 14 residues. Germline CDR1 MGHRA, CDR2 YSYEKL. The CDR3 coding sequence is TGCGCCAGCAGCCAAGAACCAGGGAACGGATGGCAGTACTTC. Translating gives CASSQEPGNGWQYF.

The V gene is TRBV27, the J gene TRBJ1-3; D is perhaps TRBD1 (6 bases). Germline V gene data show CDR1 as MNHEY and CDR2 as SMNVEV (reference sequence). This CDR3 comprises 19 residues. V gave up 1 base and J gave up 0 bases, with 19 bases separating them. The CDR3 sequence: CASSLWGPSDRSSGNTIYF. The CDR3 nucleotides read TGTGCCAGCAGTTTATGGGGGCCCTCGGACCGCAGCTCTGGAAACACCATATATTTT.

The rearrangement links TRBV6-5 to TRBJ1-6; 10 positions agree with TRBD1. CDR1 is MNHEY, CDR2 SVGAGI, per germline. The CDR3 length is 16 residues. The junction had 5 bases not matched to a gene; V was cut back by 0 bases and J by 9 bases. The CDR3 nucleotides read TGTGCCAGCAGTTACTCCCGGGACAGGGGAGGTTCACCCCTCCACTTT. Residues: CASSYSRDRGGSPLHF.

The CDR3 DNA reads as TGTGCCAGCAGCAACTCACCGGGACTAGCGGGGGGGCAAAGCTACAATGAGCAGTTCTTC. Its translation: CASSNSPGLAGGQSYNEQFF. The chain carries TRBV6-7 and TRBJ2-1; TRBD2 agrees at 16 bases. TRBV6-7 is sorted into the ORF group, with uncertain function. The CDR3 has 20 residues. J gave up 3 bases and V 6 bases, and 14 bases lay outside the gene matches.